These 5 T cell receptor beta chains were all obtained from the same sample, sequenced in a study of T-cell reconstitution after alpha-beta-depleted transplantation in children (TCRdb year 2016). The receptor library was made with PCR. Instrument used: Illumina HiSeq 2500. Molecular barcoding was employed in the preparation of TCR libraries, with unique molecular identifiers being used to normalize TCRbeta repertoire quantification. TCRdb applied fastp at Q25 and MiXCR to the public reads, then kept only in-frame beta chains. Identical CDR3 proteins give one entry, which carries the most common genes and DNA. Recorded for this sample are about 440,000 distinct CDR3 sequences; roughly 44% of them occurred a single time. The top ten hold 27% of the sample. Explained via the paper, the treatment or condition label denotes: allogeneic hematopoietic cell transplantation with graft depleted of TCRalphabeta T cells and CD19 B cells.

The sequencing here drew on PBMCs, taken before TCRalphabeta/CD19-depleted stem cell transplant. The receptors come from a girl aged 2-15 years with aplastic anemia, due to receive a stem cell transplant.

This clonotype was seen more than once but under ten times. V and J are TRBV3-1 and TRBJ1-2; D possibly corresponds to TRBD1 (6 bases). The CDR3 runs 16 residues. In germline, CDR1 is LGHDT, CDR2 YNNKEL (reference sequence). Deletions cut 0 bases from V and 8 bases from J, with 19 bases between. The CDR3 region has the DNA TGTGCCAGCAGCCAAGACGGGACAAACAGGGTCCTAGGCTACACCTTC. Residues: CASSQDGTNRVLGYTF.

This clonotype came up many times. The V and J genes are TRBV5-6 and TRBJ1-2, with TRBD1 matching over 7 bases. CDR1 is SGHDT and CDR2 is YYEEEE in the germline V gene. The CDR3 runs to 16 residues. J was trimmed by 2 bases and V by 4 bases; bases with no gene match: 11. The CDR3: CASSPGQRTLNYGYTF. CDR3 in DNA: TGTGCCAGCAGCCCGGGACAGCGAACCCTCAACTATGGCTACACCTTC.

The chain has TRBV4-2 and TRBJ2-5, with 8 bases aligning to TRBD2. Germline V gene data show CDR1 as LGHNA and CDR2 as YNFKEQ. The CDR3 spans 16 residues. V lost 0 bases to trimming and J lost 1 base; unmatched junction nucleotides: 4. CDR3 residues: CASSQEAGVPQETQYF. In DNA form, the CDR3 reads TGTGCCAGCAGCCAAGAAGCGGGGGTTCCCCAAGAGACCCAGTACTTC.

In this sample, this clonotype turned up many times. The chain is built from TRBV6-1 and TRBJ2-4; no reliable D call. V lost 2 bases and J 9 bases, leaving 8 bases between the germline ends. Germline CDR1 and CDR2: MNHNS and SASEGT. The CDR3 length is 12 residues. CDR3 amino acids: CASSEYLGIQYF. The CDR3 nucleotides are TGTGCCAGCAGTGAATATCTGGGCATTCAGTACTTC.

The chain links TRBV29-1 to TRBJ2-7; 7 bases are shared with TRBD2. There are 14 residues in the CDR3. Germline loops: CDR1 SQVTM, CDR2 ANQGSEA. With V trimmed by 4 bases and J by 0 bases, 6 bases remained unmatched. The CDR3 region is CSVGGGESSYEQYF. The CDR3 bases are TGCAGCGTTGGCGGGGGAGAGAGCTCCTACGAGCAGTACTTC.